The rows below give T cell receptor beta chains drawn from one sample of a study of vaccination effects on CD4 cells after COVID-19. TCRdb keeps only in-frame clones here, not all; method: immunoSEQ multiplex PCR. The sample lists about 73,000 clones, around 81% occurring once. Their antigens remain unidentified. Material: CD4+ T cells from PBMCs cultured with SARS-CoV-2 spike peptides, obtained before COVID-19 vaccination. These receptor sequences come from a human donor who received a COVID-19 vaccine. Each CDR3 is given with its conserved first and last residue. D genes are given only for firm matches. Size values are once, few and many counts, or a class for expanded clones, and some rows have none.

size	V	J	D	CDR3	DNA
.	TRBV19	TRBJ2-3	TRBD1	CASSDRGSGAQYF	TGTGCCAGTAGTGACAGGGGGTCCGGTGCGCAGTATTTT
.	TRBV10-3	TRBJ1-2	.	CAISESQGIGYGYTF	TGTGCCATCAGTGAGTCCCAGGGAATTGGTTATGGCTACACCTTC
few	TRBV7-9	TRBJ2-5	TRBD2	CASSPAGGTPYF	TGTGCCAGCAGCCCCGCGGGGGGCACCCCCTACTTC
few	TRBV24-1	TRBJ1-5	.	CASANSNQPQHF	TGTGCCTCCGCGAATAGCAATCAGCCCCAGCATTTT
few	TRBV11-1	TRBJ1-1	.	CASSFDRWVTEAFF	TGTGCCAGCAGCTTCGATCGATGGGTCACTGAAGCTTTCTTT
few	TRBV11-3	TRBJ2-6	.	CASSLGDLLAGANVLTF	TGTGCCAGCAGCCTCGGGGACCTCCTTGCAGGGGCCAACGTCCTGACTTTC
.	TRBV28	TRBJ1-4	.	CASSLKGVPTNEKLFF	TGTGCCAGCAGCCTAAAGGGGGTACCAACAAATGAAAAACTGTTTTTT
.	TRBV30	TRBJ1-1	.	CAWKGGTEAFF	TGTGCCTGGAAGGGGGGCACTGAAGCTTTCTTT
.	TRBV6-5	TRBJ2-1	.	CASTPPDRDEQFF	TGTGCCAGCACCCCGCCCGATCGGGATGAGCAGTTCTTC
.	TRBV7-9	TRBJ2-1	.	CASSFYGLSNEQFF	TGTGCCAGCAGCTTCTATGGACTTAGCAATGAGCAGTTCTTC
.	TRBV27	TRBJ1-1	.	CASSNIQRNTEAFF	TGTGCCAGCAGCAATATACAGAGGAACACTGAAGCTTTCTTT
few	TRBV7-3	TRBJ2-1	.	CASSPARSSYNEQFF	TGTGCCAGCAGCCCTGCTAGGAGCTCCTACAATGAGCAGTTCTTC
few	TRBV2	TRBJ1-6	.	CASFRSSYNSPLHF	TGTGCCAGCTTCAGGAGCTCCTATAATTCACCCCTCCACTTT
once	TRBV2	TRBJ2-5	.	CASKYGGETQYF	TGTGCCAGCAAGTATGGGGGGGAGACCCAGTACTTC
.	TRBV4-1	TRBJ2-1	.	CASSQVSGYNEQFF	TGCGCCAGCAGCCAAGTCAGCGGGTACAATGAGCAGTTCTTC
few	TRBV6-5	TRBJ2-2	.	CASSYSTGGELFF	TGTGCCAGCAGTTACTCTACTGGCGGGGAGCTGTTTTTT
.	TRBV7-2	TRBJ1-1	.	CASSSQGSTEAFF	TGTGCCAGCAGCTCTCAGGGGAGCACTGAAGCTTTCTTT
.	TRBV5-1	TRBJ2-5	.	CASSTQSPPETQYF	TGCGCCAGCAGCACCCAGTCCCCCCCGGAGACCCAGTACTTC
.	TRBV3-1/TRBV3-2	TRBJ1-1	.	CASSPTVGRDTEAFF	TGTGCCAGCAGCCCTACGGTCGGCAGAGACACTGAAGCTTTCTTT
.	TRBV5-8	TRBJ2-5	TRBD1	CASSPGTGDVTQYF	TGTGCCAGCAGTCCCGGGACAGGGGATGTGACCCAGTACTTC
once	TRBV24-1	TRBJ1-5	TRBD1	CATSVNRGGPQHF	TGTGCCACCAGTGTTAACAGGGGGGGACCCCAGCATTTT
.	TRBV3-1/TRBV3-2	TRBJ2-3	TRBD1	CASSQVTGLSTDTQYF	TGTGCCAGCAGCCAGGTGACAGGGCTTAGCACAGATACGCAGTATTTT
.	TRBV6-5	TRBJ1-3	.	CASSRPGANTIYF	TGTGCCAGCAGCCGCCCGGGAGCCAACACCATATATTTT
once	TRBV5-1	TRBJ1-6	.	CASSHGEYNSPLHF	TGCGCCAGCAGCCATGGGGAGTATAATTCACCCCTCCACTTT
.	TRBV5-5	TRBJ1-5	.	CASSRQSGNQPQHF	TGTGCCAGCAGCCGACAGTCGGGCAATCAGCCCCAGCATTTT
.	TRBV6-1	TRBJ1-1	.	CASSDGGSKTEAFF	TGTGCCAGCAGTGACGGGGGATCGAAGACTGAAGCTTTCTTT
.	TRBV11-2	TRBJ2-3	TRBD2	CASSPAGWGLAGGVDTQYF	TGTGCCAGCAGCCCAGCCGGCTGGGGACTAGCGGGGGGAGTAGATACGCAGTATTTT
.	TRBV18	TRBJ2-2	.	CASSPRSQGPTGELFF	TGTGCCAGCTCACCACGGTCTCAGGGACCGACCGGGGAGCTGTTTTTT
few	TRBV5-4	TRBJ1-2	TRBD1	CASSSGQGADYGYTF	TGTGCCAGCAGCTCGGGACAGGGTGCGGACTATGGCTACACCTTC
.	TRBV7-3	TRBJ2-3	.	CASSFTGAPDTQYF	TGTGCCAGCAGCTTTACCGGGGCCCCAGATACGCAGTATTTT
.	TRBV5-1	TRBJ2-3	TRBD2	CASSFSGGAGDTQYF	TGCGCCAGCAGCTTTAGCGGGGGGGCAGGGGATACGCAGTATTTT
.	TRBV28	TRBJ1-6	TRBD1	CASSRDRTNYNSPLHF	TGTGCCAGCAGCAGGGACAGGACTAACTATAATTCACCCCTCCACTTT
.	TRBV2	TRBJ1-1	TRBD1	CASSATGGWAEAFF	TGTGCCAGCAGTGCCACAGGGGGCTGGGCTGAAGCTTTCTTT
few	TRBV7-9	TRBJ2-2	.	CASSGPGTFTGELFF	TGTGCCAGCAGCGGTCCCGGGACATTCACCGGGGAGCTGTTTTTT
.	TRBV18	TRBJ1-3	.	CASSPFPGDSGNTIYF	TGTGCCAGCTCACCTTTCCCCGGAGACTCTGGAAACACCATATATTTT
.	TRBV28	TRBJ1-5	TRBD1	CASRQGTQPQHF	TGTGCCAGCAGACAGGGGACACAGCCCCAGCATTTT
.	TRBV7-9	TRBJ2-2	.	CASSLVHGGELFF	TGTGCCAGCAGCTTAGTGCATGGCGGGGAGCTGTTTTTT